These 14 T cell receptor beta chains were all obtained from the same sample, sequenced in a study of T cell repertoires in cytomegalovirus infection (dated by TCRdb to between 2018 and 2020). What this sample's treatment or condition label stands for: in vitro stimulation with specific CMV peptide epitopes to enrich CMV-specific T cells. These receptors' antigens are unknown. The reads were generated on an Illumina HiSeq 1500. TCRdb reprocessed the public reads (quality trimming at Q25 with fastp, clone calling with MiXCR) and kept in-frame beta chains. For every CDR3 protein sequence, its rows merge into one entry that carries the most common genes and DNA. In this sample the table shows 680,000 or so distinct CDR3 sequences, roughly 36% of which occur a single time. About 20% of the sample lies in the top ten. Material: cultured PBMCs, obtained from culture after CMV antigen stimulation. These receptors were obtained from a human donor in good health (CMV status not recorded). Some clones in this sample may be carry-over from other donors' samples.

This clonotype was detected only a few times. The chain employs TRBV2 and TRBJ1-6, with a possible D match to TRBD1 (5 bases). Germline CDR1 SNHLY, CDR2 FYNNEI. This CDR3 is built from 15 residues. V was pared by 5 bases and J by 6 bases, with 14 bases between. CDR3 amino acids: CASSPVHQGNSPLHF. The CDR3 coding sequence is TGTGCCAGCAGTCCAGTCCACCAGGGTAATTCACCCCTCCACTTT.

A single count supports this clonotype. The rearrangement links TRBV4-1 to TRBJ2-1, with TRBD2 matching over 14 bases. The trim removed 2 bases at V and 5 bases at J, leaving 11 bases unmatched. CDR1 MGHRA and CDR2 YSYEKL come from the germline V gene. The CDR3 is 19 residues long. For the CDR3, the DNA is TGCGCCAGCAGCCAATACGGACTAGCGGGAGGTCCCGTCCACAATGAGCAGTTCTTC. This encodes CASSQYGLAGGPVHNEQFF.

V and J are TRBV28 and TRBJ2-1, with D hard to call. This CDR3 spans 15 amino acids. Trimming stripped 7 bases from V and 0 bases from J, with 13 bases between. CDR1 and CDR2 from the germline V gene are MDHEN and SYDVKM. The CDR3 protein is CASNSIRVSYNEQFF. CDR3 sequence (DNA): TGTGCCAGCAACTCAATCCGGGTCTCCTACAATGAGCAGTTCTTC.

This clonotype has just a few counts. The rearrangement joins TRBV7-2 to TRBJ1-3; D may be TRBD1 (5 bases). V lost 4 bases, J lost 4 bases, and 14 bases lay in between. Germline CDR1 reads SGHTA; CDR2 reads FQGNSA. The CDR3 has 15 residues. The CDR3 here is CASSWGRGVGNTIYF. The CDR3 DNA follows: TGTGCCAGCAGCTGGGGGAGGGGAGTAGGAAACACCATATATTTT.

CDR3 region: CASSLVLGARDGELFF. Written as DNA, the CDR3 is TGTGCCAGCAGCTTAGTGCTGGGGGCAAGGGACGGGGAGCTGTTTTTT. The V and J genes are TRBV7-2 and TRBJ2-2, with D tentatively TRBD1 (6 bases). Germline CDR1 is SGHTA and CDR2 is FQGNSA. The CDR3 totals 16 residues. Deletions cut 1 base from V and 7 bases from J, with 16 bases between.

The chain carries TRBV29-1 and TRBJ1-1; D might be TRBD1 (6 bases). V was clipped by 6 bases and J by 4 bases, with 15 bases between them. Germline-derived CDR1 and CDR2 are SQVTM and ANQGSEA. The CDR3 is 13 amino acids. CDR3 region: CSVFKGEITEAFF. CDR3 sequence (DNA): TGCAGCGTCTTCAAGGGGGAGATCACTGAAGCTTTCTTT.

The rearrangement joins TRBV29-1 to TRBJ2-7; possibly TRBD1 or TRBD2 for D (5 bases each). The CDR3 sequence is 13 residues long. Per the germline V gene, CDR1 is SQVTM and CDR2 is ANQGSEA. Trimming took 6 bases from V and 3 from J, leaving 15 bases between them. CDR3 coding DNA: TGCAGCGTCTGGGTAGGGACCTACTACGAGCAGTACTTC. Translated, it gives CSVWVGTYYEQYF.

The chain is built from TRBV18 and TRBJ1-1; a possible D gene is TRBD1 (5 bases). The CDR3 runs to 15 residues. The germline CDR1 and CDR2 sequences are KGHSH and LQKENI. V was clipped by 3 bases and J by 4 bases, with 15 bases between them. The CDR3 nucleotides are TGTGCCAGCTCACCCGACAGATTAAGGAGCACTGAAGCTTTCTTT. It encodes CASSPDRLRSTEAFF.

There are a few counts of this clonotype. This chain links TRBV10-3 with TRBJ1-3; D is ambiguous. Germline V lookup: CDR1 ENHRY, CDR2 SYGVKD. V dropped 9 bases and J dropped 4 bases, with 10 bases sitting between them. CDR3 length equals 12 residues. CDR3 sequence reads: CAMETGGNTIYF. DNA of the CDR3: TGTGCCATGGAGACGGGGGGAAACACCATATATTTT.

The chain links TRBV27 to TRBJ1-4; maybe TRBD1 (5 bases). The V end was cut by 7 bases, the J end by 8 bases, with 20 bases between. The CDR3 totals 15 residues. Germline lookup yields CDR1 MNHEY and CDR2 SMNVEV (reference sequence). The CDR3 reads CASTRVGTRREKLFF. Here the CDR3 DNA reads TGTGCCAGCACCAGGGTCGGGACTCGGAGGGAAAAACTGTTTTTT.

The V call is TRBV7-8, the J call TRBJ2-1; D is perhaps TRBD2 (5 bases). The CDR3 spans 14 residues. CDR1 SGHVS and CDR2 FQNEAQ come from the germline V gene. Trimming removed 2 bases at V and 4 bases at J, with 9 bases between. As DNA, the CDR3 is TGTGCCAGCAGCTTACCGGGATCGTACAATGAGCAGTTCTTC. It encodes CASSLPGSYNEQFF. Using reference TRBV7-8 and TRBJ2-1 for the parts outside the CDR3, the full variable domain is GAGVSQSPRYKVAKRGQDVALRCDPISGHVSLFWYQQALGQGPEFLTYFQNEAQLDKSGLPSDRFFAERPEGSVSTLKIQRTQQEDSAVYLCASSLPGSYNEQFFGPGTRLTVL.

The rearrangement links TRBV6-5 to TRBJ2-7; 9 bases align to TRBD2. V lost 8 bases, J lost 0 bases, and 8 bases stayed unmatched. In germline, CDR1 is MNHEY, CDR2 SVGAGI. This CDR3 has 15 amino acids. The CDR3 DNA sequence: TGTGCCAGCGGGGCGGGAGGGGCGAGCTCCTACGAGCAGTACTTC. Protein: CASGAGGASSYEQYF.

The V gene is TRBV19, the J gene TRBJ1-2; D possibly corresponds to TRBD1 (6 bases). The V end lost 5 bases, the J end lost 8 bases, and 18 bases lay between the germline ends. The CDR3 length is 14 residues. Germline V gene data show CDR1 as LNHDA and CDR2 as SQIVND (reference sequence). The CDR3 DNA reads TGTGCCAGTAGTGGCCCCACAGGGTTCGGGGGCTACACCTTC. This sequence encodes CASSGPTGFGGYTF. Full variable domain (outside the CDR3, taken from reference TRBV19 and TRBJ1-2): DGGITQSPKYLFRKEGQNVTLSCEQNLNHDAMYWYRQDPGQGLRLIYYSQIVNDFQKGDIAEGYSVSREKKESFPLTVTSAQKNPTAFYLCASSGPTGFGGYTFGSGTRLTVV.

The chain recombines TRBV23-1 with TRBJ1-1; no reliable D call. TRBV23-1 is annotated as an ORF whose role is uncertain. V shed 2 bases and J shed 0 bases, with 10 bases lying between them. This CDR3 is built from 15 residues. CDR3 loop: CASSQLTVVNTEAFF. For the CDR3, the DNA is TGCGCCAGCAGTCAACTCACAGTGGTGAACACTGAAGCTTTCTTT.